The clone carrying this T cell receptor beta chain was counted a few times. As yet, its antigen is unknown. This sample also contains other DNA sequences that code for the same CDR3. The CDR3 sequence is 16 residues long. With 2 bases clipped from V and 0 bases from J, the junction kept 4 bases outside the gene matches. Germline CDR1 and CDR2: MNHNY and SVGAGI (reference sequence). Libraries were prepared by immunoSEQ multiplex PCR; TCRdb keeps only in-frame clonotypes and omits some of them. There are roughly 1,100,000 clones in the sample; approximately 68% occur only once, and around 1.4% lies in the top ten. The sample belongs to a study of shared clonotypes between healthy human individuals. Broader study findings: Rarefaction showed sorted-subset sequencing was incomplete despite large depth.

The receptor was derived from a young man in good health. Material: memory CD4+ T cells sorted from blood. The subset denotes: CD45RA-negative fraction. The chain carries TRBV6-6 and TRBJ1-5; TRBD1 matches at 7 bases. DNA of the CDR3: TGTGCCAGCAGTTACCCCGGACAGGCTAGCAATCAGCCCCAGCATTTT. Its translation is CASSYPGQASNQPQHF.